This T cell receptor (beta chain) was obtained from a study of shared clonotypes between healthy human individuals. Data came from immunoSEQ multiplex PCR; TCRdb stores just in-frame clones and leaves some out. The table records roughly 410,000 clones, approximately 96% of them present only once. Remarks on this clone: The antigen remains unidentified.

Findings and limits, study-wide: Researchers sampled blood only, noting tissue repertoires likely differ.

Sequencing used memory CD8+ T cells sorted from blood. The subset: CD45RO+ cells pooled with CCR7-negative TemRA cells. This TCR was recovered from a young man in good health.

In DNA, the CDR3 is TGTGCCACCAGCAGATCGGTAACGCGAAGACAGGGGGCAACAGAGACCCAGTACTTC. This encodes CATSRSVTRRQGATETQYF. The rearrangement uses TRBV15 and TRBJ2-5, with TRBD1 matching 10 bases. The germline V gene encodes CDR1 LNHNV and CDR2 YYDKDF (reference sequence). The CDR3 covers 19 residues. V dropped 2 bases and J dropped 4; count of bases not matched to a gene: 16.